This T cell receptor beta chain emerged from a study of cytomegalovirus exposure and HLA in healthy donors. Concerning this clone: The antigen is undetermined.

The junction had 5 bases not matched to a gene; V was cut back by 2 bases and J by 2 bases. CDR3 size: 15 residues. Germline CDR1 and CDR2: SGHDN and FVKESK. Whole-study findings and limits: Apparent HLA restriction characterized most CMV-associated TCR beta chains in a later analysis. Within the data, a cluster of highly shared sequence variants was likely a sequencing artifact. A prior analysis recorded that most TCR beta V segments were productive about 87% or about 30% of the time. A later analysis appeared to link common viral pathogens to several of the most significant clusters.

Primers included in the PCR were 60 Vbeta and 13 Jbeta primers. TCRdb keeps only in-frame clones here, not all; method: immunoSEQ multiplex PCR. Counted here are some 150,000 clones, roughly 62% occurring once; the ten biggest clones make up approximately 4.3%. Specimen: PBMCs. This receptor was identified in a man aged 55 to 69 in good health and CMV-seronegative. V usage is TRBV14 and J usage is TRBJ1-2, with TRBD1 matching 7 bases. CDR3 nucleotide sequence: TGTGCCAGCAGCCAACTTATGACAGGGAACTATGGCTACACCTTC. Its protein product is CASSQLMTGNYGYTF.